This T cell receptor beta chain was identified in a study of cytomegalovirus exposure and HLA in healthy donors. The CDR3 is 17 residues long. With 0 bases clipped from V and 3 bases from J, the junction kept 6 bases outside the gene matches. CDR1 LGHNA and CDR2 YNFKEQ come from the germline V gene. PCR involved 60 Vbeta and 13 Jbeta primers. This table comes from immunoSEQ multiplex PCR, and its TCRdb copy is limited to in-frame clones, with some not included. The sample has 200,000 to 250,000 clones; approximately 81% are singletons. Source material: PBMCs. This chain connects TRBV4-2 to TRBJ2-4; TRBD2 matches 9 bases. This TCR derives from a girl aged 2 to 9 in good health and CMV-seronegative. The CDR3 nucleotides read TGTGCCAGCAGCCAAGATGGTAGGACTAGCGTCAAAAACATTCAGTACTTC. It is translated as CASSQDGRTSVKNIQYF.